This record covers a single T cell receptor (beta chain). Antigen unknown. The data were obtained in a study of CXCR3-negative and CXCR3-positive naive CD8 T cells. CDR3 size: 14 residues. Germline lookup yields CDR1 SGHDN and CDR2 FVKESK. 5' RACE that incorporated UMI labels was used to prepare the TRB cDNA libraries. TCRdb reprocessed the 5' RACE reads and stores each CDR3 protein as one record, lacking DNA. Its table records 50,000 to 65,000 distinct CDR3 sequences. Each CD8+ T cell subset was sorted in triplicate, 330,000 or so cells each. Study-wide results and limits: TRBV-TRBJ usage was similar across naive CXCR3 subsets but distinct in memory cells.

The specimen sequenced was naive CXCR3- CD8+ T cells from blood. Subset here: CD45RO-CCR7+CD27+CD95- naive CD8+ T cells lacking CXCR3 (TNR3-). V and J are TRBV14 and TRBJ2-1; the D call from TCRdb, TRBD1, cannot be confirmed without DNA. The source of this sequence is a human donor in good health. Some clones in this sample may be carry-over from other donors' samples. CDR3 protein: CASSHGDRYNEQFF.